This T cell receptor (beta chain) is from a study of monozygotic twins with inflammatory bowel disease. Whole-study results and caveats: Whereas healthy co-twins had higher TCRbeta diversity (inverse Simpson), IBD patients had lower diversity.

TCRdb re-analyzed the 5' RACE reads; it lists each CDR3 protein once, without DNA. This sample's table has about 380,000 distinct CDR3 sequences. This CDR3 region has 12 residues. Germline CDR1 is SQVTM and CDR2 is ANQGSEA. Worth noting for this clonotype: Its antigen is not known.

Sequenced sample: blood. This receptor was identified in a human donor with ulcerative colitis or Crohn's disease, or a healthy co-twin of an affected twin (not recorded which). This rearrangement joins TRBV29-1 to TRBJ2-5. Here the CDR3 reads CSVARVTETQYF.